A single sample gave rise to the 32 T cell receptor beta chains below, sequenced in a study of human T cells and chemical hapten exposure. Via MiXCR, TCRdb re-called the RACE reads, giving one row per CDR3 protein. The table lists about 45,000 distinct CDR3 sequences, about 4.5% of them singletons, with 4.5% to 6% in the top ten. Indicated time point: healthy volunteer bleed at 2 weeks. Total RNA extraction was carried out from unfractionated whole blood. The specimen sequenced was whole blood. The receptors were gathered from a human donor in good health. Some clones in this sample may be carry-over from other donors' samples.

With regard to this clonotype: A much more abundant neighbour one base away suggests this may be a read error. This chain uses TRBV20-1 with TRBJ1-5, with D perhaps matching TRBD1 (5 bases). Germline loops: CDR1 DFQATT, CDR2 SNEGSKA (reference sequence). Trimming removed 4 bases at V and 7 bases at J, with 17 bases between. The CDR3 runs to 14 residues. CDR3: CSATSGAEGQPQHF. CDR3 coding DNA: TGCAGTGCTACCTCCGGGGCAGAGGGCCAGCCCCAGCATTTT.

Many counts were recorded for this clonotype. V gene TRBV29-1 combines with J gene TRBJ1-2, with D possibly TRBD1 on 6 matching bases. In germline, CDR1 is SQVTM, CDR2 ANQGSEA. The CDR3 has 17 amino acids. Trimming cost V 6 bases and J 2 bases, with 25 bases left between them. This CDR3 reads CSVSSPKNRDTNYGYTF. CDR3 nucleotides: TGCAGCGTCTCCTCTCCCAAAAACCGGGACACCAACTATGGCTACACCTTC.

The V and J genes are TRBV27 and TRBJ2-7, with D uncertain. Germline loops: CDR1 MNHEY, CDR2 SMNVEV (reference sequence). There are 9 residues in the CDR3. Trimming stripped 7 bases from V and 5 bases from J, with 3 bases between. For the CDR3, the DNA is TGTGCCAGCAATAACGAGCAGTACTTC. Residues: CASNNEQYF.

This clonotype was recorded at least ten times. J is TRBJ2-6 and V is TRBV15; a possible D gene is TRBD1 (6 bases). This CDR3 has 17 residues. Germline loops: CDR1 LNHNV, CDR2 YYDKDF (reference sequence). The V and J ends lost 2 bases and 3 bases respectively, with 14 bases between them. The CDR3 DNA follows: TGTGCCACCAGCAGATACCAACAGGGCGGTGGGGCCAACGTCCTGACTTTC. Its protein is CATSRYQQGGGANVLTF.

The chain combines TRBV29-1 with TRBJ2-3; 10 positions match TRBD2. Per germline, CDR1 SQVTM and CDR2 ANQGSEA. The junction had 2 bases not matched to a gene; V was cut back by 4 bases and J by 1 base. CDR3 size: 14 residues. Written as DNA, the CDR3 is TGCAGCGTTGCCGGGACTAGCGGCACAGATACGCAGTATTTT. Translated: CSVAGTSGTDTQYF.

This clonotype was counted many times. The chain joins TRBV28 to TRBJ1-2, with 7 bases lining up with TRBD1. The V gene's germline CDR1 is MDHEN and CDR2 SYDVKM. J was trimmed by 4 bases and V by 4 bases; bases with no gene match: 0. This CDR3 is 12 amino acids long. CDR3 loop: CASSSGGYGYTF. The CDR3 DNA sequence: TGTGCCAGCAGTTCAGGGGGCTATGGCTACACCTTC.

In its sample, this clonotype was seen many times. V usage is TRBV5-1 and J usage is TRBJ1-1, with 7 nucleotides matching TRBD1. The CDR3 spans 14 residues. Germline V gives CDR1 SGHRS, CDR2 YFSETQ. J gave up 3 bases and V 4 bases, and 6 bases lay outside the gene matches. The CDR3 coding sequence is TGCGCCAGCAGCCAAGGGACAGCCGACACTGAAGCTTTCTTT. This codes for CASSQGTADTEAFF. The full variable domain, its missing parts supplied by reference TRBV5-1 and TRBJ1-1, is KAGVTQTPRYLIKTRGQQVTLSCSPISGHRSVSWYQQTPGQGLQFLFEYFSETQRNKGNFPGRFSGRQFSNSRSEMNVSTLELGDSALYLCASSQGTADTEAFFGQGTRLTVV.

The chain recombines TRBV3-1 with TRBJ2-7; D not resolved. Looked up from germline, CDR1 is LGHDT and CDR2 is YNNKEL (reference sequence). CDR3 length: 14 amino acids. The V end lost 1 base, the J end lost 3 bases, and 10 bases lay between the germline ends. The DNA for the CDR3 is TGTGCCAGCAGCCAAGGGCTGACCCGCTACGAGCAGTACTTC. This translates into CASSQGLTRYEQYF.

This clonotype was observed a few times. The chain recombines TRBV19 with TRBJ1-5; no clear D. Germline V gene lookup returns CDR1 LNHDA and CDR2 SQIVND (reference sequence). The V and J ends lost 1 base and 4 bases respectively, with 8 bases between them. This CDR3 is 14 amino acids long. CDR3 bases: TGTGCCAGTAGTATAGTAAAAGGGAATCAGCCCCAGCATTTT. This sequence encodes CASSIVKGNQPQHF.

This clonotype was counted ten times or more. The rearrangement links TRBV28 to TRBJ1-1; no clear D gene. CDR1 MDHEN and CDR2 SYDVKM come from the germline V gene. Trimming took 5 bases from V and 5 from J, leaving 9 bases between them. The CDR3 covers 12 residues. The CDR3 here is CASSPSWTEAFF. CDR3 DNA: TGTGCCAGCAGTCCCTCGTGGACTGAAGCTTTCTTT.

This clonotype is large within its sample. The CDR3 bases are TGTGCCAGCAGCCAAGATAGAAGCGCGTACAATGAGCAGTTCTTC. Translating it yields CASSQDRSAYNEQFF. The chain combines TRBV3-1 with TRBJ2-1; D gene ambiguous. The germline gives CDR1 LGHDT, CDR2 YNNKEL (reference sequence). This CDR3 region has 15 residues. V lost 0 bases and J 4 bases, leaving 10 bases between the germline ends.

V usage is TRBV6-5 and J usage is TRBJ2-3; 10 nucleotides line up with TRBD2. CDR1 is MNHEY and CDR2 is SVGAGI in the germline V gene. The J segment lost 3 bases and the V segment lost 6 bases, leaving 6 bases of the junction unmatched. This CDR3 is built from 15 residues. The CDR3: CASSPTSGKTDTQYF. In DNA form, the CDR3 reads TGTGCCAGCAGCCCCACTAGCGGGAAGACAGATACGCAGTATTTT.

This clonotype was seen many times. This chain connects TRBV20-1 to TRBJ2-1; D uncertain. Germline V gives CDR1 DFQATT, CDR2 SNEGSKA (reference sequence). Trimming removed 6 bases at V and 2 bases at J, with 8 bases between. The CDR3 extends over 12 amino acids. As DNA, the CDR3 is TGCAGTGCAAGTAGAGCCTACAATGAGCAGTTCTTC. Its translation is CSASRAYNEQFF.

This clonotype turned up a few times. The chain links TRBV20-1 to TRBJ1-4; TRBD1 is a possible D gene (5 bases). Germline lookup yields CDR1 DFQATT and CDR2 SNEGSKA (reference sequence). V was trimmed by 5 bases and J by 4 bases, leaving 11 bases between them. The length of the CDR3 is 13 residues. CDR3 sequence: CSAWDRLNEKLFF. In DNA, the CDR3 is TGCAGTGCTTGGGACCGGCTTAATGAAAAACTGTTTTTT.

This clonotype has just a few counts. The CDR3 loop is CASSLRREVDTQYF. CDR3 DNA sequence: TGTGCCAGCAGTTTAAGGCGGGAAGTGGATACGCAGTATTTT. The chain carries TRBV28 and TRBJ2-3; possibly TRBD2 for D (6 bases). CDR1 is MDHEN and CDR2 is SYDVKM in the germline V gene. V dropped 2 bases and J dropped 6 bases, with 12 bases sitting between them. The CDR3 sequence is 14 residues long.

This clonotype was found a few times. This chain connects TRBV28 to TRBJ2-3, with TRBD2 matching over 8 bases. CDR3 length: 18 amino acids. The germline CDR1 and CDR2 sequences are MDHEN and SYDVKM. Germline trimming cut 2 bases from V and 0 bases from J; bases unmatched to any gene: 10. The CDR3 DNA reads TGTGCCAGCAGTTTAAGGAAAGCGGGGGTCTCTAGCACAGATACGCAGTATTTT. Amino acid sequence: CASSLRKAGVSSTDTQYF.

This clonotype has at least ten counts. The V gene is TRBV29-1, the J gene TRBJ2-1, with TRBD2 matching 9 bases. Germline CDR1 SQVTM, CDR2 ANQGSEA. Unmatched junction bases numbered 13, after V lost 3 bases and J lost 7 bases. This CDR3 comprises 16 residues. CDR3: CSVEGLAGKLGNEQFF. The CDR3 DNA follows: TGCAGCGTTGAGGGTCTAGCGGGAAAGCTTGGGAATGAGCAGTTCTTC.

In its sample, this clonotype was seen many times. The rearrangement joins TRBV27 to TRBJ1-5; unclear D gene. CDR3 length: 13 amino acids. Germline CDR1 reads MNHEY; CDR2 reads SMNVEV (reference sequence). V lost 4 bases and J lost 4, with 8 bases in between. As DNA, the CDR3 is TGTGCCAGCAGTTCTCTCTCTAATCAGCCCCAGCATTTT. This encodes CASSSLSNQPQHF.

The rearrangement joins TRBV4-1 to TRBJ1-4; unclear D gene. Trimming pared 0 bases from V and 6 bases from J, leaving 14 bases between. The CDR3 consists of 16 residues. Germline values: CDR1 MGHRA, CDR2 YSYEKL. The CDR3 spells CASSQDDREADEKLFF. CDR3 sequence (DNA): TGCGCCAGCAGCCAAGATGACCGGGAGGCGGATGAAAAACTGTTTTTT.

Ten or more counts support this clonotype. The gene calls are TRBV7-9 and TRBJ1-5; no definite D call. From germline, CDR1 is SEHNR and CDR2 FQNEAQ (reference sequence). The CDR3 is made up of 14 amino acids. V was shortened by 4 bases and J by 4 bases, with 11 bases between the two germline ends. The CDR3 loop reads CASSWKSENQPQHF. CDR3 in DNA: TGTGCCAGCAGCTGGAAGTCGGAGAATCAGCCCCAGCATTTT.

This clonotype showed up many times. The chain is built from TRBV28 and TRBJ2-7; D perhaps matches TRBD2 (5 bases). Germline loops: CDR1 MDHEN, CDR2 SYDVKM. The CDR3 has 15 residues. V was pared by 1 base and J by 7 bases, with 17 bases between. CDR3 nucleotide sequence: TGTGCCAGCAGTTTATTGAGGACTGCGACGAGGGAGCAGTACTTC. Translating gives CASSLLRTATREQYF.

This clonotype has a count of ten or more. The genes are TRBV7-3 and TRBJ1-1; tentatively, D is TRBD1 (5 bases). Germline V gene lookup returns CDR1 SGHTA and CDR2 FQGTGA. Trimming stripped 6 bases from V and 0 bases from J, with 8 bases between. This CDR3 has 13 amino acids. CDR3 residues: CASREGLNTEAFF. DNA for the CDR3: TGTGCCAGCAGGGAGGGACTGAACACTGAAGCTTTCTTT.

This clonotype was detected many times. V gene TRBV29-1 combines with J gene TRBJ1-5; TRBD1 agrees at 9 bases. V dropped 4 bases and J dropped 7; count of bases not matched to a gene: 5. This CDR3 spans 13 amino acids. Germline values: CDR1 SQVTM, CDR2 ANQGSEA. This CDR3 reads CSVGTGVGQPQHF. The CDR3 bases are TGCAGCGTTGGGACAGGGGTCGGCCAGCCCCAGCATTTT.

The V and J genes are TRBV6-5 and TRBJ2-3; D may be TRBD1 (6 bases). This CDR3 is built from 15 residues. Germline V gene sequence: CDR1 MNHEY, CDR2 SVGAGI. V was clipped by 5 bases and J by 5 bases, with 17 bases between them. CDR3 coding DNA: TGTGCCAGCAGTATTCTATCGACAGGCCGAGATACGCAGTATTTT. Encoded protein: CASSILSTGRDTQYF.

V is TRBV7-8 and J is TRBJ2-1; weak D call: TRBD2 (5 bases). Germline values: CDR1 SGHVS, CDR2 FQNEAQ. The CDR3 consists of 16 residues. V gave up 8 bases and J gave up 8 bases, with 25 bases separating them. CDR3 loop: CASGEKRLAHRDEQFF. CDR3 bases: TGTGCCAGCGGCGAAAAGAGGTTAGCGCATAGAGATGAGCAGTTCTTC.

This clonotype appeared many times. The rearrangement joins TRBV12-3 or TRBV12-4 to TRBJ1-1; no firm D call. The CDR3 sequence is 14 residues long. Trimming pared 6 bases from V and 2 bases from J, leaving 13 bases between. CDR3 nucleotide sequence: TGTGCCAGCAGGGGAGTCCGGGAAAACACTGAAGCTTTCTTT. Protein: CASRGVRENTEAFF.

This clonotype was detected many times. This rearrangement joins TRBV9 to TRBJ1-1; the D gene is possibly TRBD1 (6 bases). This CDR3 has 14 amino acids. Trimming removed 0 bases from V and 6 bases from J, with 12 bases in between. Germline lookup yields CDR1 SGDLS and CDR2 YYNGEE. DNA of the CDR3: TGTGCCAGCAGCGTAGATGGGGGGCGGTCTGAAGCTTTCTTT. Its protein product is CASSVDGGRSEAFF.

This clonotype appeared a few times. This chain connects TRBV18 to TRBJ2-1, with TRBD2 as a possible D gene (5 bases). Germline V gives CDR1 KGHSH, CDR2 LQKENI. The length of the CDR3 is 15 residues. The V end was cut by 2 bases, the J end by 8 bases, with 16 bases between. DNA of the CDR3: TGTGCCAGCTCACCAGAGGGAACGGGTCAGGATGAGCAGTTCTTC. Its translation is CASSPEGTGQDEQFF.

This clonotype was seen ten or more times. The chain carries TRBV6-1 and TRBJ2-7; the D is unclear. This CDR3 spans 15 amino acids. With 3 bases removed from V and 4 bases from J, the gap between germline ends came to 16 bases. Germline V gene data show CDR1 as MNHNS and CDR2 as SASEGT. The CDR3 loop reads CASSDHLGSAYEQYF. DNA of the CDR3: TGTGCCAGCAGTGACCACTTGGGCAGTGCTTACGAGCAGTACTTC.

This sequence joins TRBV28 and TRBJ2-7; D tentatively fits TRBD1 or TRBD2 (7 bases each). Trimming shortened V by 5 bases and J by 4 bases, and 18 bases separated the two germline ends. Germline CDR1 is MDHEN and CDR2 is SYDVKM. The CDR3 extends over 15 amino acids. The CDR3 DNA follows: TGTGCCAGCAGTGACCCCCCAGGGGGGGCTTACGAGCAGTACTTC. This gives the protein CASSDPPGGAYEQYF.

At least ten counts were recorded for this clonotype. The gene calls are TRBV9 and TRBJ2-1; possible D gene TRBD1, 6 bases. Trimming removed 0 bases from V and 9 bases from J, with 7 bases in between. Germline V gene lookup returns CDR1 SGDLS and CDR2 YYNGEE. This CDR3 has 12 amino acids. CDR3 sequence reads: CASSVVGGEQFF. As DNA, the CDR3 is TGTGCCAGCAGCGTAGTAGGGGGTGAGCAGTTCTTC.

This clonotype was found many times. The chain combines TRBV29-1 with TRBJ1-2; D unclear. V was clipped by 6 bases and J by 6 bases, with 8 bases between them. There are 10 residues in the CDR3. CDR1 is SQVTM and CDR2 is ANQGSEA in the germline V gene. The CDR3 DNA follows: TGCAGCGTGTCTGAGAATGGCTACACCTTC. As protein: CSVSENGYTF. Combining the CDR3 with reference TRBV29-1 and TRBJ1-2 gives the whole variable domain SAVISQKPSRDICQRGTSLTIQCQVDSQVTMMFWYRQQPGQSLTLIATANQGSEATYESGFVIDKFPISRPNLTFSTLTVSNMSPEDSSIYLCSVSENGYTFGSGTRLTVV.